One T cell receptor beta chain is described in this entry. A much larger clone differs by one base, so this may be a read error. This sample is drawn from a study of T cell repertoires in cytomegalovirus infection. In the study overall: CMV infection together with matching HLA type was indicated by public TCR beta signatures.

The CDR3 extends over 15 amino acids. Germline-derived CDR1 and CDR2 are MDHEN and SYDVKM. V dropped 11 bases and J dropped 5 bases, with 24 bases sitting between them. TCRdb reprocessed the reads via MiXCR and lists one record per CDR3 protein. The repertoire consists of approximately 140,000 distinct CDR3 sequences, with about 6.1% occurring once and the leading ten covering about 20%. Source material: PBMCs. The TCR was taken from a human donor in good health (CMV status not recorded). Some clones in this sample may be carry-over from other donors' samples. This chain uses TRBV28 with TRBJ2-5, with a tentative D call TRBD1 (6 bases). CDR3 residues: CAGLSPGASMETQYF. The CDR3 bases are TGTGCCGGCCTCTCCCCAGGGGCGAGTATGGAGACCCAGTACTTC.